Listed below are T cell receptor beta chains from one sample, sequenced in a study of T cells in Graves' hyperthyroidism and ophthalmopathy. TCRdb re-analysed the multiplex PCR reads in MiXCR, keeping a single row per CDR3 protein. The table records tens of thousands of distinct CDR3 sequences, roughly 51% of them present only once. The specimen was peripheral blood or thyroid tissue (not recorded which). The receptors come from a man between 18 and 35 years old with Graves' hyperthyroidism. Each CDR3 is given with its conserved first and last residue. A D gene is named only where the DNA matches it firmly. Clone size is stated in some rows and not others, as once, few, many or a class when expanded.

TRBD1	TRBV20-1	NA	TRBJ2-7	TGCAGTGCTGAGCCGGGACAGGGTCTCGACGAGCAGTACTTC	CSAEPGQGLDEQYF
TRBD1	TRBV29-1	NA	TRBJ2-7	TGCAGCGTGAGGCCCGGGACAGGGGCTACCGGCGAGCAGTACTTC	CSVRPGTGATGEQYF
NA	TRBV9	NA	TRBJ2-6	TGTGCCAGCAGCCCGCCGGGGCTTGCTGGGGCCAACGTCCTGACTTTC	CASSPPGLAGANVLTF
NA	TRBV7-9	many	TRBJ1-2	TGTGCCAGCAGCTTTACCCCGGGGAACGGCTACACCTTC	CASSFTPGNGYTF
TRBD1	TRBV28	many	TRBJ1-2	TGTGCCAGCAGTTCGGGACAGGTCTATGGCTACACCTTC	CASSSGQVYGYTF
NA	TRBV7-6	few	TRBJ2-1	TGTGCCAGCAGCTGGGGAGGGGGGGATTACTACAATGAGCAGTTCTTC	CASSWGGGDYYNEQFF
NA	TRBV7-2	NA	TRBJ2-7	TGTGCCAGCAGCTTAGATCTGGGGATAGGGGAGCAGTACTTC	CASSLDLGIGEQYF
NA	TRBV29-1	NA	TRBJ2-6	TGCAGCGTAGCGGAGGGCTCTGGGGCCAACGTCCTGACTTTC	CSVAEGSGANVLTF
TRBD2	TRBV20-1	NA	TRBJ2-5	TGCAGTGCTATGACTAGCGGGAGAATGGAGACCCAGTACTTC	CSAMTSGRMETQYF
TRBD1	TRBV4-1	few	TRBJ1-6	TGCGCCAGCAGCCAAGATCCTCGCCGACAGGGAAGCTCCTATAATTCACCCCTCCACTTT	CASSQDPRRQGSSYNSPLHF
NA	TRBV7-2	NA	TRBJ2-7	TGTGCCAGCAGCTTACAACCGGGGGCCTTAGGGAATGGCGGGCAGTACTTC	CASSLQPGALGNGGQYF
NA	TRBV15	NA	TRBJ1-4	TGTGCCACCAGCAGAGGACAGCCTAATGAAAAACTGTTTTTT	CATSRGQPNEKLFF
NA	TRBV25-1	few	TRBJ1-6	TGTGCCAGCAGTGAATATCGGGGGACCAATTCACCCCTCCACTTT	CASSEYRGTNSPLHF
TRBD1	TRBV12-3/TRBV12-4	NA	TRBJ1-2	TGTGCCAGCAGTCTAGGGACAGGGACTGATGGCTACACCTTC	CASSLGTGTDGYTF
NA	TRBV7-2	NA	TRBJ1-6	TGTGCCAGCAGCCTCTCTTCTGGGAATTCACCCCTCCACTTT	CASSLSSGNSPLHF
TRBD2	TRBV7-7	few	TRBJ2-5	TGTGCCAGCAGCTCGGGACTAGCGGGGGCCGAGACCCAGTACTTC	CASSSGLAGAETQYF
TRBD1	TRBV7-3	medium-sized	TRBJ2-5	TGTGCCAGCAGCCCCAGGGGGTCGGAGACCCAGTACTTC	CASSPRGSETQYF
NA	TRBV19	many	TRBJ2-2	TGTGCCAGTAGTATCCCTCAAAGAACCTGGGCAGACAACACCGGGGAGCTGTTTTTT	CASSIPQRTWADNTGELFF
TRBD2	TRBV29-1	NA	TRBJ2-3	TGCAGCGTGAGGCCCGGGACTAGCGCAGATACGCAGTATTTT	CSVRPGTSADTQYF
TRBD2	TRBV20-1	many	TRBJ2-5	TGCAGTGCTAGAGATCCGGCGGGGGGGCAGGAGACCCAGTACTTC	CSARDPAGGQETQYF
NA	TRBV29-1	NA	TRBJ1-2	TGCAGCGTTCAAGTGGCATATGGCTACACCTTC	CSVQVAYGYTF
NA	TRBV15	many	TRBJ1-1	TGTGCCACCAGCAGAGCTAGTTCGACAGCAAACACTGAAGCTTTCTTT	CATSRASSTANTEAFF
NA	TRBV29-1	NA	TRBJ1-2	TGCAGCGTTGAGCCTGGGAAGGAAGGCTACACCTTC	CSVEPGKEGYTF
NA	TRBV5-1	NA	TRBJ2-7	TGCGCCAGCAGCTTGGGGGGGGACATTGCCTACGAGCAGTACTTC	CASSLGGDIAYEQYF
NA	TRBV20-1	NA	TRBJ1-5	TGCAGTGCTTCAGTGGCGGGGGGGCAGCCCCAGCATTTT	CSASVAGGQPQHF
TRBD1	TRBV2	few	TRBJ1-4	TGTGCCACCGCCGGGACAGTCGACGAAAAACTGTTTTTT	CATAGTVDEKLFF
NA	TRBV27	many	TRBJ1-6	TGTGCCAGCAGTTTAGAGCATCGATCACCCCTCCACTTT	CASSLEHRSPLHF
NA	TRBV7-2	many	TRBJ1-6	TGTGCCAGCAGCGCCAGCCAGTCCGGCTCACCCCTCCACTTT	CASSASQSGSPLHF
TRBD1	TRBV5-4	NA	TRBJ2-5	TGTGCCAGCAGCCGACAGGGGGACCAGTACTTC	CASSRQGDQYF
NA	TRBV28	few	TRBJ1-2	TGTGCCAGCAGTTCTGGACAGACGTATGGCTACACCTTC	CASSSGQTYGYTF
NA	TRBV9	NA	TRBJ1-2	NA	CASSVGTGGYTFGSGTGGYTF
TRBD1	TRBV2	NA	TRBJ1-2	TGTGCCAGTAGTACCGGACAGGACTATGGCTACACCTTC	CASSTGQDYGYTF
NA	TRBV15	NA	TRBJ1-4	TGTGCCACCAGCAGTGGGTCTAATGAAAAACTGTTTTTT	CATSSGSNEKLFF
NA	TRBV9	many	TRBJ2-5	TGTGCCAGCAGCGGGGGAAGGCAGAACCAAGAGACCCAGTACTTC	CASSGGRQNQETQYF
NA	TRBV9	NA	TRBJ1-5	TGTGCCAGCAGCGTCGGGGGGTGGTTTGATCAGCCCCAGCATTTT	CASSVGGWFDQPQHF
TRBD2	TRBV7-2	NA	TRBJ2-2	TGTGCCAGCAGCATGACTAGCGGGGGCTTTAACACCGGGGAGCTGTTTTTT	CASSMTSGGFNTGELFF
NA	TRBV7-9	NA	TRBJ2-2	TGTGCCAGCAGCTTATTTGCTAGCGAGGAGCTGTTTTTT	CASSLFASEELFF
TRBD1	TRBV6-1	many	TRBJ2-2	TGTGCCAGCATCCGGGACAGGCTTTCCGGGGAGCTGTTTTTT	CASIRDRLSGELFF
NA	TRBV2	few	TRBJ1-2	TGTGCCAGCCGGGTTGGCGGCTACACCTTC	CASRVGGYTF
TRBD1	TRBV30	NA	TRBJ1-4	TGTGCCTGGAGGGTAACCCGGGACAGGGCGGTTTTT	CAWRVTRDRAVF
TRBD1	TRBV9	NA	TRBJ1-3	TGTGCCAGCAGCTGGGGACAGGGAGGTTACGGAAACACCATATATTTT	CASSWGQGGYGNTIYF
TRBD1	TRBV10-3	NA	TRBJ1-2	TGTGCCACCAGCCCGGGACAGGGGGCTAACTATGGCTACACCTTC	CATSPGQGANYGYTF